This TCR beta chain was sequenced during a study of technical replicates of blood from a few donors. The CDR3 extends over 11 amino acids. Between the trimmed V and J ends, which lost 0 bases and 10 bases, there was a span of 7 bases. Germline values: CDR1 SGDLS, CDR2 YYNGEE. The repertoire was sequenced with immunoSEQ multiplex PCR; TCRdb's copy has only in-frame clones and lacks some. The table lists nearly 80,000 clones, 85% to 95% of them singletons. The sequence was collected from a human donor in good health. Sequenced input: T cells isolated from PBMCs. The chain couples TRBV9 to TRBJ1-2; no firm D call. CDR3 in amino acids: CASSVGGDYTF. The CDR3 nucleotides are TGTGCCAGCAGCGTAGGCGGGGACTACACCTTC.